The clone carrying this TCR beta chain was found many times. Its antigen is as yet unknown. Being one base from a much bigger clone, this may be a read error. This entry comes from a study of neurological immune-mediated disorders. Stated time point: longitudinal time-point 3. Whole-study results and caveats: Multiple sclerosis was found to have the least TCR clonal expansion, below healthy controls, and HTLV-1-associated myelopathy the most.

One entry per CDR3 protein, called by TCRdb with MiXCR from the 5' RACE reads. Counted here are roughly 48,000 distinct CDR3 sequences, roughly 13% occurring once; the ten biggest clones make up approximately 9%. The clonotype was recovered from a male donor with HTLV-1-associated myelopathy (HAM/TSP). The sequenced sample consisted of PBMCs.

The CDR3 sequence is CASNSGQGRQPQHF. CDR3 nucleotides: TGTGCCAGCAACTCCGGACAGGGACGTCAGCCCCAGCATTTT. This chain uses TRBV12-3 or TRBV12-4 with TRBJ1-5; 8 bases line up with TRBD1. CDR3 length: 14 residues. The trim removed 7 bases at V and 6 bases at J, leaving 8 bases unmatched.